This T cell receptor beta chain was found in a study of T-cell memory formation after mild COVID-19 (dated by TCRdb to about 2021). A note on the overall study: Most TCR sequence clusters were specific to one of the two donors. T-cell clones expanding and contracting after mild COVID-19 in a couple of donors were tracked by longitudinal TCRalpha and TCRbeta repertoire sequencing. Two young, previously healthy adult volunteers, one female and one male, were included in the cohort. Paper-wide results and their limitations: Whether the second-wave clones peaking on day 37 were SARS-CoV-2 specific was not confirmed. Only a couple of mild cases were covered by the study, and larger cohorts that include severe cases with pre-infection samples were considered necessary. Contracting CD4+ clones were located mainly in the CM and EM memory subsets, whereas CD8+ clones were found to be enriched in EMRA. From day 15 to 85, contracting clones showed balanced CD4/CD8 phenotypes, whereas a second wave of clones that expanded from day 15 to 37 leaned towards CD4+. Some responding clones were detected in pre-infection memory, suggesting pre-existing cross-reactive memory T cells joined the SARS-CoV-2 response.

This clonotype was detected a few times. Its recognized antigen is unknown. No base quality values were provided; no much bigger clone lies one nucleotide off. Ficoll-Paque density gradient centrifugation was the method used to isolate PBMCs. Counted from cysteine to phenylalanine, this CDR3 has 15 amino acids. CDR3 DNA only is kept here, 45 bases in frame from base 1. The germline ends are 9 bases apart after V is trimmed by 0 bases and J by 4 bases. The germline V gene sets CDR1 to LGHNA and CDR2 to YNFKEQ. The instrument given in TCRdb is Illumina NovaSeq 6000. Using 5'RACE with constant-segment primers, TCRalpha and TCRbeta cDNA libraries were constructed, with sample barcodes and unique molecular identifiers added in the process. Trizol reagent was used to extract RNA from every sample. Library amplification was performed in two PCR steps, and a second sample barcode and Illumina TruSeq adapters were introduced in the second step. The libraries were sequenced on an Illumina NovaSeq using 2 x 150 bp paired-end reads. Concerning the study's data processing: Demultiplexing of reads and collapsing into UMI-guided consensus sequences were performed with migec v1.2.7. Using mixcr v2.1.11, the UMI consensuses were aligned to TRA and TRB V and J templates and assembled into clonotypes. Clonotypes were classified as expanded or contracted when called significant by both edgeR and NoisET, with noise models trained on biological replicates. For edgeR calls, the thresholds were a false discovery rate-adjusted p below 0.01 and a log2 fold-change of 1. As an exploratory analysis of dynamics, max-normalized trajectories of the 1000 most abundant clonotypes were examined by PCA with hierarchical clustering. The CD4 or CD8 phenotype of responding clones was assigned using the separately sequenced CD4+ and CD8+ repertoires. TCRdb reprocessing: public reads trimmed at Q25 with fastp, clones called with MiXCR, in-frame beta chains kept. Each CDR3 protein gets just one entry, which takes the most common genes and DNA from the rows behind it. Here the V and J calls rest on TCRdb's processing, not on the authors' analysis. This sample lists about 49,000 distinct CDR3 sequences; roughly 27% were detected once. Of the sample, 35% to 50% falls within the top ten clones.

The receptor chain draws on TRBV4-2 and TRBJ2-2, with a tentative D gene TRBD2 over 5 matching bases. The source material was PBMCs or a T cell subset sorted from them (not recorded which). The sequence was obtained from a man aged 18 to 30 who had mild COVID-19 (a few samples of this study predate the infection). The sample titles of this study are shuffled in the database, so cell type and time point are left out; the donor was told from shared clones. For the CDR3, the sequence is CASSQDYGGTGELFF. The nucleotide sequence reads as follows: TGTGCCAGCAGCCAAGATTACGGAGGCACCGGGGAGCTGTTTTTT.